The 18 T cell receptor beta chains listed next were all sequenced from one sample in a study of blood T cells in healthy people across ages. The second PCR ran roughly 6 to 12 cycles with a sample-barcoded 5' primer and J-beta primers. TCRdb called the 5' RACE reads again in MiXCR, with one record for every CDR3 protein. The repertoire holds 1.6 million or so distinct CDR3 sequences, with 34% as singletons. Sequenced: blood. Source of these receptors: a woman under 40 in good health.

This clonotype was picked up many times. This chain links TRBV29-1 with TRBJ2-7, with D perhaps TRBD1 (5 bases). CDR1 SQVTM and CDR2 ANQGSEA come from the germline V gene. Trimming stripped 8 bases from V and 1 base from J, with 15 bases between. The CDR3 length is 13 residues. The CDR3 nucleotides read TGCAGCTGCACCTCCGCAGGGTCCTACGAGCAGTACTTC. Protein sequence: CSCTSAGSYEQYF.

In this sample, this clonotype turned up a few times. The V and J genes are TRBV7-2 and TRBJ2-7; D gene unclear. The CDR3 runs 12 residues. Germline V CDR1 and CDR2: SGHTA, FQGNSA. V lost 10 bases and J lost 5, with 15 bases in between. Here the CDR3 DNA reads TGTGCCACGACTTATCTTAAAGACGAGCAGTACTTC. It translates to CATTYLKDEQYF.

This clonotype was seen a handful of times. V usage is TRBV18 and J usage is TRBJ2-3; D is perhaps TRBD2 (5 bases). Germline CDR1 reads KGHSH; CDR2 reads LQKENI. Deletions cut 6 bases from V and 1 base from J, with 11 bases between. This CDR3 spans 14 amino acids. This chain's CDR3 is CASSSYSGTDTQYF. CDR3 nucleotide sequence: TGTGCCAGCTCGTCCTATAGCGGCACAGATACGCAGTATTTT.

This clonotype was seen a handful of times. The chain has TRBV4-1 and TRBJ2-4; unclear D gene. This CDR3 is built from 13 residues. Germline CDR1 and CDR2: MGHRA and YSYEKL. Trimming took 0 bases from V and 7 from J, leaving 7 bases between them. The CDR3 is CASSQDRHNIQYF. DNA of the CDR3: TGCGCCAGCAGCCAAGATCGGCATAACATTCAGTACTTC.

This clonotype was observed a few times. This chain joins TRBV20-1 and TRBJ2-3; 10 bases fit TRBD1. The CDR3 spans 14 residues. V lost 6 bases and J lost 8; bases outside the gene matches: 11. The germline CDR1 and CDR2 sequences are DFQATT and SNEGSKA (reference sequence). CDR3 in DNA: TGCAGTGCCTTCCTGGGACAGGGGCGTGCTACGCAGTATTTT. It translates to CSAFLGQGRATQYF.

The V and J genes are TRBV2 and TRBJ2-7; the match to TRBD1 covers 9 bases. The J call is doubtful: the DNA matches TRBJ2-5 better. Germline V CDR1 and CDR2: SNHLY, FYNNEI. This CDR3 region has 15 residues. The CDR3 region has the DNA TGTGCCAGCGAGAAATTACAGGGGGCACGGGTGACCCAGTACTTC. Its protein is CASEKLQGARVTQYF.

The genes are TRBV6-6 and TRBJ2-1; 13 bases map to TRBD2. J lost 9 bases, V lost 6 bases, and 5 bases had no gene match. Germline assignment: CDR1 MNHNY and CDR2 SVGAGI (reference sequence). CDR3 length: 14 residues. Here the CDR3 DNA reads TGTGCCAGCAGCCGACTAGCGGGAGGTGTTGAGCAGTTCTTC. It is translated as CASSRLAGGVEQFF.

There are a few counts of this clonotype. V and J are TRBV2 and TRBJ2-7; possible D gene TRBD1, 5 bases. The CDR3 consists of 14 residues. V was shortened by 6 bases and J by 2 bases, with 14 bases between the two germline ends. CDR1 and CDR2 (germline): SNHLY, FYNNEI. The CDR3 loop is CASSAADIAYEQYF. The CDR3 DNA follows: TGTGCCAGCAGCGCGGCGGACATAGCCTACGAGCAGTACTTC.

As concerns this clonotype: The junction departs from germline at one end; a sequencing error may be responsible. For the CDR3, the DNA is TGTGCCAGCAGAACAAAAACGGCCGGGACTAGCTTCCATGAGCAGTTTTTC. Protein: CASRTKTAGTSFHEQFF. The chain uses TRBV28 and TRBJ2-1; 9 positions match TRBD2. Per the germline V gene, CDR1 is MDHEN and CDR2 is SYDVKM. This CDR3 contains 17 residues. Complete variable domain (other parts from reference TRBV28 and TRBJ2-1): DVKVTQSSRYLVKRTGEKVFLECVQDMDHENMFWYRQDPGLGLRLIYFSYDVKMKEKGDIPEGYSVSREKKERFSLILESASTNQTSMYLCASRTKTAGTSFHEQFFGPGTRLTVL.

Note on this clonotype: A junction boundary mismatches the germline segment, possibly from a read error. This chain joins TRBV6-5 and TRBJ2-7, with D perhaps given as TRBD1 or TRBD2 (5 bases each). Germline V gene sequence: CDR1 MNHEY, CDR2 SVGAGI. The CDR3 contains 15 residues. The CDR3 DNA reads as TGTGCCGGCAGTTACGAATTAGGGGCGGGCTACGAGCAGTACTTC. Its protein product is CAGSYELGAGYEQYF.

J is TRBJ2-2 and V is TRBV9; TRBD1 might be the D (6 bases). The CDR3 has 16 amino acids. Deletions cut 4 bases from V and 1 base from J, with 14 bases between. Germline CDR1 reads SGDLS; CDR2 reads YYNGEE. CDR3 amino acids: CASSHPQGRNTGELFF. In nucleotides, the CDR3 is TGTGCCAGCAGCCACCCACAGGGAAGGAACACCGGGGAGCTGTTTTTT.

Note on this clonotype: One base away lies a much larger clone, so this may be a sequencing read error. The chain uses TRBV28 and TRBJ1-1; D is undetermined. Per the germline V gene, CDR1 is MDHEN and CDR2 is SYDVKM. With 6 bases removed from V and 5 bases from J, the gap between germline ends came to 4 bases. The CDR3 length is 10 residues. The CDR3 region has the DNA TGTGCCAGCAGGAAGACTGAAGCTTTCTTT. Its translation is CASRKTEAFF.

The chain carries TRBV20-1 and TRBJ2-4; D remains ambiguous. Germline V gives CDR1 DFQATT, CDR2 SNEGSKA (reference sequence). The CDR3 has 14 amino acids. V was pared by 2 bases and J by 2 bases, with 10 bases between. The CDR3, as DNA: TGCAGTGCTAGATCAAGGGTTTCCAAAAACATTCAGTACTTC. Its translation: CSARSRVSKNIQYF.

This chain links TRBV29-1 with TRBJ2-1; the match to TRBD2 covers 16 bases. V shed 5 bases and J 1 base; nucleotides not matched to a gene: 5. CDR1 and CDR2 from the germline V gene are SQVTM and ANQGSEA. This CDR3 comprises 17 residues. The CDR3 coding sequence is TGCAGCGTTCCGGGACTAGCGGGAGGGTTTTCCTACAATGAGCAGTTCTTC. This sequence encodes CSVPGLAGGFSYNEQFF.

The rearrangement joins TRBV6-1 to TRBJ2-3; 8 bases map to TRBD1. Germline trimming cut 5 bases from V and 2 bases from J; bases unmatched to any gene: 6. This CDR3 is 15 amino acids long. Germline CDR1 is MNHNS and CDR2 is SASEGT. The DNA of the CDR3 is TGTGCCAGCAGTAAACAGGGGGGATTCACAGATACGCAGTATTTT. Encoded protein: CASSKQGGFTDTQYF.

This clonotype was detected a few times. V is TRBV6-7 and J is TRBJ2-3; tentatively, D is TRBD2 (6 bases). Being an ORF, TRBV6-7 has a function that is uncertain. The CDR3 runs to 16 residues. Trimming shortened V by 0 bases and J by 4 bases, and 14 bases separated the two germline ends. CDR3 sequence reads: CASSYSMEGGSDTQYF. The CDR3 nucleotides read TGTGCCAGCAGTTACTCGATGGAGGGAGGTTCAGATACGCAGTATTTT.

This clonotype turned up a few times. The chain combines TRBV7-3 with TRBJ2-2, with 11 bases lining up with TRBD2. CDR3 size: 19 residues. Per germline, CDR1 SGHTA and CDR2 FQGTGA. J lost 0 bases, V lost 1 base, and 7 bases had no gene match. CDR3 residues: CASSLKGLADFANTGELFF. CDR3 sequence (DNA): TGTGCCAGCAGCTTAAAGGGACTAGCGGATTTCGCGAACACCGGGGAGCTGTTTTTT.

For the CDR3, the DNA is TGTGCCAGCAGTTTAGGATCCAGCGGGAGATTGAAGACCCAGTACTTC. The encoded protein is CASSLGSSGRLKTQYF. The chain has TRBV27 and TRBJ2-5; 8 nucleotides match TRBD2. CDR3 size: 16 residues. Trimming removed 2 bases from V and 6 bases from J; junction bases left unmatched: 11. Germline V gene data show CDR1 as MNHEY and CDR2 as SMNVEV (reference sequence).